The text below deals with one TCR beta chain. Its antigen is currently unknown. Sequencing was performed with immunoSEQ multiplex PCR; in TCRdb, only in-frame clones are kept and a portion is missing. The data contain some 19,000 clones, about 68% of them singletons. These data belong to a study of T cells after posttransplantation cyclophosphamide. Findings and limits, study-wide: Skin or GI-infiltrating T cells shared few TRB sequences with blood. After PTCy, TRB diversity resembled that of CNI/methotrexate controls.

Busulfan-fludarabine conditioning, marrow transplant, and cyclophosphamide on days +3 and +4 were administered. This CDR3 is built from 16 residues. V dropped 6 bases and J dropped 7 bases, with 21 bases sitting between them. Per germline, CDR1 LNHDA and CDR2 SQIVND (reference sequence). The receptor was derived from a male patient in his thirties who received an allogeneic stem cell transplant from a related donor, was CMV-positive, and had acute GVHD only. Some T cells may be the graft donor's. The rearrangement links TRBV19 to TRBJ2-2; TRBD2 might be the D (7 bases). The sample was PBMCs, taken after an allogeneic stem cell transplant with post-transplant cyclophosphamide. CDR3 region: CASSFQRGAGSGELFF. The CDR3 nucleotides read TGTGCCAGTAGCTTTCAACGGGGGGCCGGGAGCGGGGAGCTGTTTTTT.